This T cell receptor beta chain was retrieved from a study of spatial heterogeneity in lung cancer. A single record per CDR3 protein comes from TCRdb applying MiXCR to the 5' RACE reads. The table includes about 30,000 distinct CDR3 sequences, under 6.5% detected once. This CDR3 is 13 amino acids long. Per germline, CDR1 MNHNY and CDR2 SVGAGI (reference sequence). Regarding time point: blood at routine non-recurrence follow-up after resection. Without sorting, whole RNA was sequenced from tumor, nontumor lung or frozen PBMC. This clonotype is judged medium-sized. The junction differs from germline at one of its ends, possibly a read error.

The source material was PBMCs, sampled at follow-up. This chain links TRBV6-6 with TRBJ1-1; a weak D match, TRBD1 (6 bases). This sequence originates from a male donor with early-stage non-small cell lung cancer. The CDR3 nucleotides read TGTGCCAGCAGTCACGACAGGAACGCTGAAGCTTTCTTT. Its translation is CASSHDRNAEAFF.